Listed below are T cell receptor beta chains from one sample, sequenced in a study of T cell repertoires in cytomegalovirus infection. TCRdb recomputed calls from the reads with MiXCR, one row per CDR3 protein. This table holds about 150,000 distinct CDR3 sequences, more than 25% found once. Antigen specificity for these receptors is unknown. The source was CD8+ T cells from cultured PBMCs, collected from culture after CMV antigen stimulation. These receptors were obtained from a human donor in good health (CMV status not recorded). Some clones in this sample may be carry-over from other donors' samples. CDR3s include the opening cysteine and the closing phenylalanine or tryptophan. Each record gives: clone size, J gene, V gene, D gene, CDR3 DNA, CDR3 protein. The D gene is left open where the match is weak. Where a row states a size, it is once, few, many or the class of an expanded clone; other rows omit it.

>.|TRBJ2-5|TRBV27|.
TGTGCCAGCAGTTTATCCGAGGGAGAGACCCAGTACTTC
CASSLSEGETQYF
>.|TRBJ2-2|TRBV7-6|.
TGTGCCAGCAGTTTTACGACGGCGGGGTCCGGGGAGCTGTTTTTT
CASSFTTAGSGELFF
>.|TRBJ2-2|TRBV7-2|.
TGTGCCAGCAGCTTATCAGGGAGCACCGGGGAGCTGTTTTTT
CASSLSGSTGELFF
>.|TRBJ2-7|TRBV7-9|.
TGTGCCAGCAGCCCCCCCACGGGAGCCGCCTACGAGCAGTACTTC
CASSPPTGAAYEQYF
>few|TRBJ2-3|TRBV12-3/TRBV12-4|.
TGTGCCAGCAGTTTCGCCGGTACGCAGTATTTT
CASSFAGTQYF
>many|TRBJ2-2|TRBV9|.
TGTGCCAGCAGCGTACTCGCGGTGCCTAGCACCGGGGAGCTGTTTTTT
CASSVLAVPSTGELFF
>once|TRBJ2-7|TRBV19|.
TGTGCCAGTAGTATTGGTCTAGTCGGCTACGAGCAGTACTTC
CASSIGLVGYEQYF
>.|TRBJ2-1|TRBV7-9|TRBD2
TGTGCCAGCAGCTTTACGCAATGGACTAGCGGGGGAAATGAGCAGTTCTTC
CASSFTQWTSGGNEQFF
>few|TRBJ2-7|TRBV4-1|.
TGCGCCAGCAGCCAAGTCGCCAGTTCCTACGAGCAGTACTTC
CASSQVASSYEQYF
>.|TRBJ2-3|TRBV15|.
TGTGCCACCAGCAGACTGGACGGACCCAGTAGCGGTACGCAGTATTTT
CATSRLDGPSSGTQYF
>.|TRBJ2-1|TRBV11-2|.
TGTGCCAGCAGCTCCCTGGTGGAGCAGTTCTTC
CASSSLVEQFF
>many|TRBJ2-2|TRBV6-1|TRBD2
TGTGCCAGCAGTGAAATACTAGCGGGGGGTATTGGCGGGGAGCTGTTTTTT
CASSEILAGGIGGELFF
>many|TRBJ1-5|TRBV7-8|.
TGTGCCAGCAGCTTCGGCCCTGGTCAGCCCCAGCATTTT
CASSFGPGQPQHF
>once|TRBJ2-1|TRBV6-8|TRBD2
TGTGCCAGCAGTTACCGTAGCGGGGCCAACAATGAGCAGTTCTTC
CASSYRSGANNEQFF
>.|TRBJ2-5|TRBV7-6|.
TGTGCCAGCAGCTTCGGTGGGAACCAAGAGACCCAGTACTTC
CASSFGGNQETQYF
>few|TRBJ1-3|TRBV7-9|TRBD1
TGTGCCAGCAGCTTAACACCGACAGGGAGCGGAAACACCATATATTTT
CASSLTPTGSGNTIYF
>many|TRBJ2-2|TRBV12-3/TRBV12-4|TRBD2
TGTGCCAGCAGTTTAGCGCCAGCGGGGGCAAACACCGGGGAGCTGTTTTTT
CASSLAPAGANTGELFF
>many|TRBJ1-4|TRBV7-2|TRBD1
TGTGCCAGCAGCCCCGGGACAGCTTTTAGGAGTGAAAAACTGTTTTTT
CASSPGTAFRSEKLFF
>few|TRBJ2-1|TRBV12-3/TRBV12-4|.
TGTGCCAGCAGCTCCCCTCTAGGGAGTTTGAATGAGCAGTTCTTC
CASSSPLGSLNEQFF
>.|TRBJ2-2|TRBV5-1|TRBD1
TGCGCCAGCAGCCCTGGGACAGGGGTGACCGGGGAGCTGTTTTTT
CASSPGTGVTGELFF
>.|TRBJ1-1|TRBV9|TRBD1
TGTGCCAGCAGCACTAGCCCGGGACAGGGGCGGACTATGAACACTGAAGCTTTCTTT
CASSTSPGQGRTMNTEAFF
>.|TRBJ2-3|TRBV3-1|TRBD2
TGTGCCAGCAGCCGACTAGCTAGGGGCACAGATACGCAGTATTTT
CASSRLARGTDTQYF
>.|TRBJ2-1|TRBV27|TRBD1
TGTGCCAGCAGTCGGCCGGGACAGGCCTGGAATGAGCAGTTCTTC
CASSRPGQAWNEQFF
>many|TRBJ1-4|TRBV7-9|TRBD1
TGTGCCAGCAGGCCCACCGGGACAGGGAATGAAAAACTGTTTTTT
CASRPTGTGNEKLFF
>few|TRBJ1-5|TRBV27|.
TGTGCCAGCAGTTTATTTGGGAGCCTTAGCGGGAATCAGCCCCAGCATTTT
CASSLFGSLSGNQPQHF
>few|TRBJ2-7|TRBV4-1|.
TGCGCCAGCAGCCAAGGTCTTCCCCCAGACGGCTACGAGCAGTACTTC
CASSQGLPPDGYEQYF
>.|TRBJ2-2|TRBV12-3/TRBV12-4|.
TGTGCCAGCAGTATCCCCGGGACAACGAACACCGGGGAGCTGTTTTTT
CASSIPGTTNTGELFF
>many|TRBJ1-1|TRBV5-4|.
TGTGCCAGCAGCCCGGTTGCGGGGGAAGCTTTCTTT
CASSPVAGEAFF
>many|TRBJ1-1|TRBV12-3/TRBV12-4|TRBD1
TGTGCCAGCAGTCGACAGGGCGGGACTGAAGCTTTCTTT
CASSRQGGTEAFF
>few|TRBJ2-5|TRBV7-2|.
TGTGCCAGCAGCCCAATAGGGGGGCTAGGGACCCAGTACTTC
CASSPIGGLGTQYF
>few|TRBJ2-7|TRBV11-2|.
TGTGCCAGCAGCCAAGGCCCATTGGGGCAGTACTTC
CASSQGPLGQYF
>few|TRBJ2-2|TRBV28|.
TGTGCCAGCAGTTTAGTAAGTTGGCAGGAGAACACCGGGGAGCTGTTTTTT
CASSLVSWQENTGELFF
>.|TRBJ2-1|TRBV6-5|TRBD2
TGTGCCAGCAGTTACTCGACTAGCGGGGATTACAATGAGCAGTTCTTC
CASSYSTSGDYNEQFF
>many|TRBJ2-7|TRBV7-6|.
TGTGCCAGCAGCCCACCGGACACGTACGAGCAGTACTTC
CASSPPDTYEQYF
>.|TRBJ1-1|TRBV7-6|TRBD1
TGTGCCAGCAGCGGACAGACAGGGATGAACACTGAAGCTTTCTTT
CASSGQTGMNTEAFF
>.|TRBJ2-7|TRBV27|TRBD2
TGTGCCAGCAGTTTATCGAGAGCTAGCGGGGGAAGACCCTCCTACGAGCAGTACTTC
CASSLSRASGGRPSYEQYF
>.|TRBJ2-5|TRBV2|.
TGTGCCAGCATTGGGGGAGAGACCCAGTACTTC
CASIGGETQYF
>few|TRBJ2-3|TRBV24-1|.
TGTGCCACCAGTGGTCGGGGGCTTGGCACAGATACGCAGTATTTT
CATSGRGLGTDTQYF
>few|TRBJ2-5|TRBV7-6|.
TGTGCCAGCAGCTTGCCCACGAGACAAGAGACCCAGTACTTC
CASSLPTRQETQYF
>few|TRBJ1-2|TRBV20-1|.
TGCAGTGCTAGAGAGAGTTTCTATGGCTACACCTTC
CSARESFYGYTF
>few|TRBJ2-5|TRBV7-8|TRBD2
TGTGCCAGCAGCGCTAGACTAGCGGGGGGTGAGGAGACCCAGTACTTC
CASSARLAGGEETQYF
>many|TRBJ2-5|TRBV5-1|.
TGCGCCAGCAGCGGCGGGTCCGGAGAGTACTTC
CASSGGSGEYF
>many|TRBJ2-7|TRBV2|.
TGTGCCAGCAGTGAAGGCGGGGCGGACCCCTACGGCGAGCAGTACTTC
CASSEGGADPYGEQYF
>many|TRBJ2-3|TRBV20-1|.
TGCAGTGCTAGAGATGCGATGGGAGGCACAGATACGCAGTATTTT
CSARDAMGGTDTQYF
>.|TRBJ2-7|TRBV13|TRBD1
TGTGCCAGCAGCTCGGGACAGGCGGAAATGGACGAGCAGTACTTC
CASSSGQAEMDEQYF
>many|TRBJ1-6|TRBV6-6|TRBD1
TGTGCCAGCACGGGACAGGGAGGTTCACCCCTCCACTTT
CASTGQGGSPLHF
>few|TRBJ1-2|TRBV2|.
TGTGCCAGCAGTTTGCGGGATAACTATGGCTACACCTTC
CASSLRDNYGYTF
>.|TRBJ1-1|TRBV19|.
TGTGCCAGTAGTACTGGCGTCAGCTGGGCTTTCTTT
CASSTGVSWAFF
>.|TRBJ2-5|TRBV27|TRBD1
TGTGCCAGCAGTCCAGGGACAGGGGTGGGCGCCCAGTACTTC
CASSPGTGVGAQYF
>.|TRBJ2-7|TRBV11-2|TRBD2
TGTGCCAGCAGCTATAGCGGGAGCTCCTACGAGCAGTACTTC
CASSYSGSSYEQYF
>.|TRBJ2-7|TRBV7-4|TRBD1
TGTGCCAGCAGCTTCGTGGACAGGGGGTACGAGCAGTACTTC
CASSFVDRGYEQYF
>.|TRBJ1-3|TRBV12-3/TRBV12-4|TRBD1
TGTGCCAGCACCACGACAGGGCGAAACACCATATATTTT
CASTTTGRNTIYF
>.|TRBJ2-1|TRBV29-1|.
TGCAGCGTGGGGGAACAGGGATGGAATGAGCAGTTCTTC
CSVGEQGWNEQFF
>many|TRBJ2-4|TRBV29-1|.
TGCAGCGTCTGGGATCGGGGAGCCAAAAACATTCAGTACTTC
CSVWDRGAKNIQYF
>.|TRBJ2-3|TRBV12-3/TRBV12-4|.
TGTGCCAGCAGTTTTTTCGGCTTCACAGATACGCAGTATTTT
CASSFFGFTDTQYF
>few|TRBJ1-2|TRBV14|.
TGTGCCAGCAGTCACCCGTCTGGCTATGGCTACACCTTC
CASSHPSGYGYTF
>.|TRBJ1-5|TRBV19|.
TGTGCCAGTAGTATCTCGCACGGGCGAAGCAATCAGCCCCAGCATTTT
CASSISHGRSNQPQHF